The 8 T cell receptor beta chains given below trace back to one sample, sequenced in a study of cytomegalovirus exposure and HLA in healthy donors. The PCR made use of 60 Vbeta and 13 Jbeta primers. TCRdb's copy holds only in-frame clones and misses some; the assay was immunoSEQ multiplex PCR. The repertoire includes 120,000 or so clones, roughly 78% of them detected once, and 3% to 3.5% sits in the top ten. The sample taken for sequencing was PBMCs. The origin of the receptors is a male donor in good health and CMV-seronegative.

This chain uses TRBV6-5 with TRBJ1-2, with 8 bases aligning to TRBD1. CDR1 is MNHEY and CDR2 is SVGAGI in the germline V gene. V shed 6 bases and J 8 bases; nucleotides not matched to a gene: 11. The CDR3 loop spans 14 amino acids. The CDR3 spells CASSDSGGARGYTF. In DNA form, the CDR3 reads TGTGCCAGCAGCGACTCAGGGGGCGCGAGGGGCTACACCTTC.

This clone was counted a few times. J is TRBJ2-1 and V is TRBV27; 9 bases line up with TRBD1. Unmatched junction bases numbered 10, after V lost 6 bases and J lost 1 base. This CDR3 has 17 residues. Per the germline V gene, CDR1 is MNHEY and CDR2 is SMNVEV (reference sequence). CDR3 DNA: TGTGCCAGCAGAACAAAGGGACAGGGATTGTCCTACAATGAGCAGTTCTTC. The encoded protein is CASRTKGQGLSYNEQFF.

This clone has only one observation. The chain links TRBV28 to TRBJ1-5; TRBD1 matches at 8 bases. Germline-derived CDR1 and CDR2 are MDHEN and SYDVKM. V shed 6 bases, J shed 3 bases, and the junction held 7 bases outside the gene matches. The CDR3 runs 15 residues. The CDR3 loop reads CASSYYRGFNQPQHF. The CDR3 DNA reads TGTGCCAGCAGCTATTACAGGGGGTTCAATCAGCCCCAGCATTTT.

The chain uses TRBV6-1 and TRBJ1-2, with 7 bases that match TRBD1. J was trimmed by 5 bases and V by 0 bases; bases with no gene match: 9. The CDR3 runs to 16 residues. In germline, CDR1 is MNHNS, CDR2 SASEGT. CDR3: CASSEAVEGGMYGYTF. The CDR3 coding sequence is TGTGCCAGCAGTGAAGCGGTGGAAGGGGGCATGTATGGCTACACCTTC.

V is TRBV10-2 and J is TRBJ1-6; D uncertain. Trimming removed 6 bases from V and 7 bases from J, with 13 bases in between. The germline V gene has CDR1 WSHSY and CDR2 SAAADI. The length of the CDR3 is 14 residues. This chain's CDR3 is CASSLNGENSPLHF. The CDR3 coding sequence is TGCGCCAGCAGCCTGAACGGGGAAAATTCACCCCTCCACTTT.

The rearrangement uses TRBV10-1 and TRBJ2-1; 14 bases agree with TRBD2. CDR1 is WNHNN and CDR2 is SYGVQD in the germline V gene (reference sequence). The CDR3 has 14 residues. V lost 5 bases, J lost 7 bases, and 1 base stayed unmatched. The CDR3 DNA follows: TGCGCCAGCAGTTGGACTAGCGGGAGGAATGAGCAGTTCTTC. This codes for CASSWTSGRNEQFF.

J is TRBJ2-5 and V is TRBV10-3; TRBD2 matches at 9 bases. Germline V gene data show CDR1 as ENHRY and CDR2 as SYGVKD. V lost 11 bases to trimming and J lost 1 base; unmatched junction nucleotides: 2. There are 12 residues in the CDR3. The CDR3 DNA is TGTGCCGCGGGGGGGGTCCAAGAGACCCAGTACTTC. Its protein is CAAGGVQETQYF.

This chain links TRBV9 with TRBJ2-1; 7 nucleotides align to TRBD2. This CDR3 is 15 amino acids long. The V gene end was trimmed by 3 bases and the J gene end by 5 bases; junction bases not matched to a gene: 8. In germline, CDR1 is SGDLS, CDR2 YYNGEE. CDR3 bases: TGTGCCAGCAGCGAAGGGACTACGCAAAACAATGAGCAGTTCTTC. Its protein is CASSEGTTQNNEQFF.